The clone carrying this T cell receptor (beta chain) was recorded many times. These data come from a study of T-cell reconstitution after alpha-beta-depleted transplantation in children. Preparation of the TCRbeta library involved a method that used unique molecular identifiers. TCRdb fed the PCR reads into MiXCR, producing one record per CDR3 protein. The profile covers roughly 240,000 distinct CDR3 sequences, with 8.2% appearing a single time and just under 6.5% taken by the ten largest. The source material was PBMCs, mostly from graft donor cells, sampled 180 days after TCRalphabeta/CD19-depleted stem cell transplant. The clonotype originates from a male patient younger than 18 who had a stem cell transplant for acute lymphoblastic leukemia, so the T cells may come from the graft donor.

CDR3 residues: CASSSRIKGNQPQHF. In DNA form, the CDR3 reads TGTGCCAGCAGTTCCAGGATTAAGGGCAATCAGCCCCAGCATTTT. This chain uses TRBV12-3 or TRBV12-4 with TRBJ1-5; D ambiguous. The length of the CDR3 is 15 residues. With 4 bases removed from V and 2 bases from J, the gap between germline ends came to 12 bases.